This T cell receptor (delta chain) is from a study of delta chains in infants with herpesvirus infections. Gamma-chain- and delta-chain-specific primers converted PBMC RNA into TCR cDNA. TCRdb fed the RT-PCR reads into CATT to redo clone calling. Among about 600 delta-chain clones listed, roughly 65% were seen once. Notes on this clone: A far bigger clonotype differs at one base, so this is likely a read error. At the DNA level, this CDR3 is encoded by other sequences in the same sample as well.

The CDR3 totals 19 residues. Germline CDR1 and CDR2: TSWWSYY and QGS. The specimen comprised peripheral blood, sampled at time point 5 of longitudinal follow-up. V and J are TRDV1 and TRDJ1; 9 bases fit TRDD3. The TCR comes from a human donor who was a Ugandan infant, either HIV-exposed or HIV-unexposed (not recorded which). The CDR3 loop reads CALGVLYLRDWGRFGKLIF. DNA for the CDR3: TGTGCTCTTGGGGTTCTCTACCTAAGGGACTGGGGGAGGTTTGGTAAACTCATCTTC.